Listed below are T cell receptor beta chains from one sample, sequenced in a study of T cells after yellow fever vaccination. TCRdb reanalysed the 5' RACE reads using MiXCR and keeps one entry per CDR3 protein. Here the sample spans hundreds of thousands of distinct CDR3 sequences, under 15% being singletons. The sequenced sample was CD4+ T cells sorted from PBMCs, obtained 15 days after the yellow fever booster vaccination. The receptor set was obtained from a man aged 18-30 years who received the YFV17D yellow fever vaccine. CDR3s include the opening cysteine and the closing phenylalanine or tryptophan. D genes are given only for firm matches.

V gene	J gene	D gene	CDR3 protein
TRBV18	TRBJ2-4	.	CASSPSDGDIQYF
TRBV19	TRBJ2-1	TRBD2	CASSYWGRGANEQFF
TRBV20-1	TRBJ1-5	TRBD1	CSALDRGLGNQPQHF
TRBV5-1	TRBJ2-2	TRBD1	CASSSLGQDTGELFF
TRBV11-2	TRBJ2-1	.	CASSLGLYNEQFF
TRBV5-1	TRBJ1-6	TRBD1	CASSPDRVLSPLHF
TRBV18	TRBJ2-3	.	CASSPPGQSSGDTQYF
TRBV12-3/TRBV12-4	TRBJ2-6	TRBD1	CASRGQGVNSGANVLTF
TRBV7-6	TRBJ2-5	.	CASSPRQGGKETQYF
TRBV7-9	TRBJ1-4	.	CASSQSGGEKLFF
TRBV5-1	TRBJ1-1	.	CASSLEREAFF
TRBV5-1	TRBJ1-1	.	CASSLVGRGTEAFF
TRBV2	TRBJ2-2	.	CASSPSGVTGELFF
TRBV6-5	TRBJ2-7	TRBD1	CASKHRDRFSYEQYF
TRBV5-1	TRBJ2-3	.	CASSFWTSLQDTQYF
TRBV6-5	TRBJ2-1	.	CASSYETGTLHNEQFF
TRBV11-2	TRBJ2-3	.	CASSLEPQDTQYF
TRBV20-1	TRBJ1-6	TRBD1	CSARSKGQGGYSPLHF
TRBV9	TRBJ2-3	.	CASSVEAADTQYF
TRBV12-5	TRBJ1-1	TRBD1	CASGRPQGALGTEAFF
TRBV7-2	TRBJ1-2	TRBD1	CASSPTGDAGYTF
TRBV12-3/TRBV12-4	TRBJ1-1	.	CASSFQFGGEAFF
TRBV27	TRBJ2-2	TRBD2	CASSFRVGGDRNTGELFF
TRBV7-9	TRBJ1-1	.	CASTGVGDTEAFF
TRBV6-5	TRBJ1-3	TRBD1	CASIGTGGPGNTIYF
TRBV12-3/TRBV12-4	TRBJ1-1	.	CASSGQIYTEAFF
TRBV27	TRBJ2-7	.	CASSWDMRSSYEQYF
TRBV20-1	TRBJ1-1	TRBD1	CSAKSLTPGTGGGVNTEAFF
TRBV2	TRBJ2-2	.	CASSVFPGELFF
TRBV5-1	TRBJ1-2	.	CASSERNYGYTF
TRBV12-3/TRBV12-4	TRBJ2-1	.	CASSLDRQLNEQFF
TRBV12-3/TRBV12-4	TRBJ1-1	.	CASSSGPRLAFF
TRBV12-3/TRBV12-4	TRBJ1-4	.	CASTSYPNEKLFF
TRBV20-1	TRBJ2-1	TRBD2	CSARVVAGDSYNEQFF
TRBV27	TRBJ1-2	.	CASRSSPRADYGHNYGYTF
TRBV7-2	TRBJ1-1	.	CASSRRDTFEAFF
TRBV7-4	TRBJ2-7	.	CASSPSYYEQYF
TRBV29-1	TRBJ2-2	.	CSAKSGRDTGELFF
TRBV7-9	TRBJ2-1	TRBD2	CASSFRNQAGNEQFF
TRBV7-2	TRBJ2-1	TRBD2	CATGLASHNEQFF
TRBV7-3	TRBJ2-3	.	CASGWAHTDTQYF
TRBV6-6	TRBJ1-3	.	CASSDSGSGNTIYF
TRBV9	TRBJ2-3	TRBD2	CASSKGLAGDTQYF
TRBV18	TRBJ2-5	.	CASSPRRADQETQYF
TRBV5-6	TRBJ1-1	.	CASSLGGAAAFF
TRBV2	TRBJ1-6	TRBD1	CASRRDRGGSPLHF
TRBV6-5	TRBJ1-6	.	CASSYSGSFSLDSPLHF
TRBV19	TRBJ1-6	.	CASGGRIRENSPLHF
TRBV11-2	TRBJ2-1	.	CASTLAKYNEQFF
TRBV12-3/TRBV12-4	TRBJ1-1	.	CASRDRSEAFF
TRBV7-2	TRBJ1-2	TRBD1	CASSTDRGGYGYTF